This TCR beta chain was profiled in a study of blood T cells in healthy people across ages. Germline loops: CDR1 LGHDT, CDR2 YNNKEL (reference sequence). This CDR3 has 15 amino acids. The junction had 7 bases not matched to a gene; V was cut back by 3 bases and J by 4 bases. Using a J-beta primer mix together with a sample-barcoded 5' primer, a second PCR was run for roughly 6 to 12 cycles. TCRdb fed the 5' RACE reads into MiXCR, producing one record per CDR3 protein. The repertoire holds around 1,500,000 distinct CDR3 sequences, with 42% as singletons. General study findings and limits: In older individuals, TCR beta diversity per million T cells was lower, falling roughly linearly with age. Across samples, TCR beta diversity tracked strongly with naive T cell percentage.

In its sample, this clonotype was seen a few times. Antigen: not known. The genes are TRBV3-1 and TRBJ2-3; 7 nucleotides match TRBD1. The material sequenced was blood. The receptor's source is a woman aged 18-29 years in good health. The CDR3 DNA is TGTGCCAGCAGCCACCGAGACAGGGTCGCAGATACGCAGTATTTT. Protein sequence: CASSHRDRVADTQYF.